Listed below are T cell receptor beta chains from one sample, sequenced in a study of neurological immune-mediated disorders. MiXCR was run by TCRdb on the 5' RACE reads, yielding one entry per CDR3 protein. The table shows about 58,000 distinct CDR3 sequences, with 3% to 4% occurring only once. The sequencing input was PBMCs. The receptors derive from an older woman with multiple sclerosis. CDR3s include the opening cysteine and the closing phenylalanine or tryptophan. The order of the fields is J gene, V gene, D gene, clone size, CDR3 length, CDR3 DNA, CDR3 protein. The D gene is left open where the match is weak. Clone size, where shown, is once, few, many, or a class for clones that have expanded.

TRBJ2-6 TRBV25-1 - - 16 TGTGCCAGCAGTGACGCGCGGCTGGCCGGGGCCAACGTCCTGACTTTC CASSDARLAGANVLTF
TRBJ2-1 TRBV20-1 - many 13 TGCAGTGCTAGAGTCTCTAGTAGCAATGAGCAGTTCTTC CSARVSSSNEQFF
TRBJ1-1 TRBV4-1 - - 18 TGCGCCAGCAGCCAAGTTCGGGTTGCCCCCACCGGAGGCACTGAAGCTTTCTTT CASSQVRVAPTGGTEAFF
TRBJ2-3 TRBV5-6 TRBD2 many 16 TGTGCCAGCAGGGACGTAGCGGGAGATTACCCAGATACGCAGTATTTT CASRDVAGDYPDTQYF
TRBJ1-4 TRBV20-1 - many 14 TGCAGTGCTAGGTCGTCAGAGCTAGCTGAAAAACTGTTTTTT CSARSSELAEKLFF
TRBJ1-5 TRBV28 - many 11 TGTGCCAGCAGTTTCCCGTCGCCCCAGCATTTT CASSFPSPQHF
TRBJ1-2 TRBV7-8 - many 14 TGTGCCAGCAGCGCCGTGCAAGAGCGCTATGGCTACACCTTC CASSAVQERYGYTF
TRBJ2-1 TRBV6-5 TRBD1 many 14 TGTGCCAGCAGTTACTGGACAGGGGGAAATGAGCAGTTCTTC CASSYWTGGNEQFF
TRBJ1-1 TRBV4-3 - many 16 TGCGCCAGCAGCCAAGATGGGTATGGGGGGGACACTGAAGCTTTCTTT CASSQDGYGGDTEAFF
TRBJ2-1 TRBV20-1 TRBD2 many 14 TGCAGTGCTAGATGGGCGGGAGGGCCCTATGAGCAGTTCTTC CSARWAGGPYEQFF
TRBJ1-1 TRBV7-9 - many 13 TGTGCCAGCAACGTTGAAGGGGCCGGCGGCGCTTTCTTT CASNVEGAGGAFF
TRBJ2-7 TRBV20-1 TRBD2 large 14 TGCAGTGCTTCACTAGCGGGAGGGCCCTACGAGCAGTACTTC CSASLAGGPYEQYF
TRBJ2-3 TRBV12-3/TRBV12-4 TRBD2 many 19 TGTGCCAGCAGTCCCCTCCCAGGGACTAGCGGGGTCGGCACAGATACGCAGTATTTT CASSPLPGTSGVGTDTQYF
TRBJ2-1 TRBV5-1 TRBD2 many 14 TGCGCCAGCAGGCGTAGCGGGAGAAACAATGAGCAGTTCTTC CASRRSGRNNEQFF
TRBJ2-4 TRBV7-2 TRBD1 many 12 TGTGCCAGCAGCCCCTTCGGACAGGTTCAGTACTTC CASSPFGQVQYF
TRBJ2-1 TRBV7-2 - many 17 TGTGCCAGCAGCTTTTCCGGGACACCGAGCTCCTACAATGAGCAGTTCTTC CASSFSGTPSSYNEQFF
TRBJ1-4 TRBV4-1 - many 13 TGCGCCAGCAGCCAAGTGGTTCGGCGGTCCCCAGTTTTT CASSQVVRRSPVF
TRBJ2-7 TRBV5-6 - many 15 TGTGCCAGCAGCTTAGGGTTGAGAGACTCCTACGAGCAGTACTTC CASSLGLRDSYEQYF
TRBJ2-3 TRBV20-1 - many 13 TGCAGTGCCGAAGGGGGGTGGACAGATACGCAGTATTTT CSAEGGWTDTQYF
TRBJ1-6 TRBV7-9 - many 14 TGTGCCAGCAGACAAGGACACCTTAATTCACCCCTCCACTTT CASRQGHLNSPLHF
TRBJ1-2 TRBV5-1 - many 15 TGCGCCAGCAGCTTGGAGGGCACTTCTAACTATGGCTACACCTTC CASSLEGTSNYGYTF
TRBJ1-2 TRBV6-5 - - 14 TGTGCCAGCGGGGAAGTGGGGCTTAACTATGGCTACACCTTC CASGEVGLNYGYTF
TRBJ1-2 TRBV6-5 TRBD1 many 15 TGTGCCAGCAGTCCCCCTTCAGGGGGCAACTATGGCTACACCTTC CASSPPSGGNYGYTF
TRBJ2-7 TRBV20-1 - many 12 TGCAGTGCTAGAGTTAAGGCCTACGAGCAGTACTTC CSARVKAYEQYF
TRBJ1-2 TRBV24-1 TRBD1 many 15 TGTGCCACCAGTGATCCGAACAGGGGGGTGAGAGGCTACACCTTC CATSDPNRGVRGYTF
TRBJ2-3 TRBV20-1 - many 15 TGCAGTGCTAGGGCGGGAAGTACTAGCACAGATACGCAGTATTTT CSARAGSTSTDTQYF
TRBJ2-1 TRBV7-9 TRBD2 many 16 TGTGCCAGCAGCGGGACTAGCGGTCGGTCCTACAATGAGCAGTTCTTC CASSGTSGRSYNEQFF
TRBJ2-7 TRBV5-1 TRBD2 many 16 TGCGCCAGCAGCTCCAGATTAGCGGGAGGCCTACTCGAGCAGTACTTC CASSSRLAGGLLEQYF
TRBJ2-1 TRBV7-9 TRBD1 many 24 TGTGCCAGCAGCTTAGGACCGGCACGCGTGAACCGGGACAGGGTTTCTCGCGCGGCCAATGAGCAGTTCTTC CASSLGPARVNRDRVSRAANEQFF
TRBJ2-7 TRBV3-1 - - 15 TGTGCCAGCAGCCCAGGACAATTCAGCTCCTACGAGCAGTACTTC CASSPGQFSSYEQYF
TRBJ2-1 TRBV6-6 - many 17 TGTGCCAGCAGTTATCCGGCGGGGGCCGGTTCCTACAATGAGCAGTTCTTC CASSYPAGAGSYNEQFF
TRBJ2-7 TRBV5-1 TRBD2 many 15 TGCGCCAGCCGGACTAGAGCGGGAGGGCCCTACGAGCAGTACTTC CASRTRAGGPYEQYF
TRBJ2-7 TRBV5-1 TRBD1 many 15 TGCGCCAGCAGCCGCGTAGGACAGGGGACGAAGGGGCAGTACTTC CASSRVGQGTKGQYF
TRBJ2-1 TRBV11-2 - few 15 TGTGCCAGCAGCTTACGGGCGGAGGCAGTCAATGAGCAGTTCTTC CASSLRAEAVNEQFF
TRBJ2-4 TRBV27 - many 13 TGTGCCAGCAGTTTGAAGGTCTTTGGGAGGAGGTACTTC CASSLKVFGRRYF
TRBJ1-1 TRBV7-2 - medium-sized 14 TGTGCCAGCAGCTTTATTGGGACGGCCGCTGAAGCTTTCTTT CASSFIGTAAEAFF
TRBJ1-1 TRBV7-9 - - 14 TGTGCCAGCAGCCACGACAGGCGGGACACTGAAGCTTTCTTT CASSHDRRDTEAFF
TRBJ1-2 TRBV15 - many 15 TGTGCCACCAGCAGACCAGAGGAGGGAGTGGATGGCTACACCTTC CATSRPEEGVDGYTF
TRBJ2-3 TRBV7-2 - many 15 TGTGCCAGCAGCTTAGGCTACCCCCTCTCCGATACGCAGTATTTT CASSLGYPLSDTQYF
TRBJ1-5 TRBV5-6 - many 14 TGTGCCAGCAGCTCAGGGTATAGCAATCAGCCCCAGCATTTT CASSSGYSNQPQHF
TRBJ1-2 TRBV20-1 TRBD1 many 14 TGCAGTGCTACTGGGACAGGAGAACTCTATGGCTACACCTTC CSATGTGELYGYTF
TRBJ2-1 TRBV7-8 TRBD2 many 14 TGTGCCAGCAGCGTTAGCGGGGGAACTGGTGAGCAGTTCTTC CASSVSGGTGEQFF
TRBJ1-1 TRBV7-9 TRBD1 many 14 TGTGCCAGCAGCTTTATACCGGGGACAGGGATTGATTTCTTT CASSFIPGTGIDFF
TRBJ1-2 TRBV28 TRBD1 many 13 TGTGCCAGCAGTTTAATACAGGGGTTTGGCTACACCTTC CASSLIQGFGYTF
TRBJ1-5 TRBV7-8 - many 16 TGTGCCAGCAGCTTAGCGGCGCGGCAGGGGAATCAGCCCCAGCATTTT CASSLAARQGNQPQHF
TRBJ2-2 TRBV3-1 - many 12 TGTGCCAGCAGCCAAGTATCCGGGGAGCTGTTTTTT CASSQVSGELFF
TRBJ2-7 TRBV29-1 - many 11 TGCAGCGTCGGACTGGTCTACGAGCAGTACTTC CSVGLVYEQYF
TRBJ2-7 TRBV2 TRBD1 many 14 TGTGCCAGCAGCCGGGACAGGGGGTCCTACGAGCAGTACTTC CASSRDRGSYEQYF
TRBJ2-6 TRBV5-1 - many 14 TGCGCCAGCAGCTTGAAGCAGGGGTCCAACGTCCTGACTTTC CASSLKQGSNVLTF
TRBJ1-6 TRBV3-1 TRBD1 many 15 TGTGCCAGCAGCCACAGGACAGGGTCCTACTCACCCCTCCACTTT CASSHRTGSYSPLHF
TRBJ2-7 TRBV20-1 TRBD1 - 15 TGCAGTGCCATCGACAGGGGGGGTTGGAACTACGAGCAGTACTTC CSAIDRGGWNYEQYF
TRBJ1-2 TRBV18 - many 13 TGTGCCAGCTCGCCCGAATTCACTGAGGGCTACACCTTC CASSPEFTEGYTF